This T cell receptor beta chain was captured by sequencing in a study of OX40 agonist ivuxolimab in advanced cancers. Generated by immunoSEQ multiplex PCR, the TCRdb table keeps only in-frame clones and is missing some. The repertoire holds some 94,000 clones, 95% to 96% seen once, with roughly 2.1% in the top ten. The clonotype was recovered from an adult with an advanced solid tumor such as melanoma, head and neck, liver or kidney cancer. The specimen was CD4+ or CD8+ T cells sorted from blood, collected in a trial of the OX40 agonist ivuxolimab.

DNA of the CDR3: TGTGCCAGCAGGGTAACAGGTACCAATGAGCAGTTCTTC. Protein sequence: CASRVTGTNEQFF. J is TRBJ2-1 and V is TRBV13; weak D call: TRBD1 (5 bases). From germline, CDR1 is PRHDT and CDR2 FYEKMQ (reference sequence). CDR3 length equals 13 residues. V gave up 6 bases and J gave up 6 bases, with 12 bases separating them.